The 5 T cell receptor beta chains below come from one sample, sequenced in a study of blood T cells in healthy people across ages. Sample-barcoded 5' priming and a J-beta primer mix drove a second PCR of about 7 to 12 cycles. TCRdb itself ran the 5' RACE reads through MiXCR, one entry per CDR3 protein. The table lists about 670,000 distinct CDR3 sequences, 40% to 50% of them singletons. Sequences were obtained from blood. The source of these receptors is an elderly man in good health.

The V gene is TRBV6-2 or TRBV6-3, the J gene TRBJ2-1; 7 bases are shared with TRBD2. The CDR3 runs 14 residues. The germline CDR1 and CDR2 sequences are MNHEY and SVGEGT. J lost 0 bases, V lost 7 bases, and 3 bases had no gene match. The CDR3 sequence is CASNGGSSYNEQFF. The CDR3 nucleotides are TGTGCCAGCAACGGGGGGAGCTCCTACAATGAGCAGTTCTTC.

This clonotype has more than one count but fewer than ten. This chain joins TRBV12-3 or TRBV12-4 and TRBJ1-1; no clear D gene. Trimming cost V 6 bases and J 1 base, with 9 bases left between them. The CDR3 is 13 residues long. The CDR3 region is CASRPNANTEAFF. The CDR3 nucleotides read TGTGCCAGCAGGCCGAACGCGAACACTGAAGCTTTCTTT.

Ten or more counts support this clonotype. The CDR3 is CASSGLAGDYEQYF. The CDR3 DNA reads TGCGCCAGCAGTGGACTAGCGGGGGACTACGAGCAGTACTTC. The genes are TRBV10-1 and TRBJ2-7; 12 bases line up with TRBD2. The CDR3 is 14 residues long. V shed 4 bases, J shed 3 bases, and the junction held 1 base outside the gene matches. In germline, CDR1 is WNHNN, CDR2 SYGVQD (reference sequence).

V and J are TRBV20-1 and TRBJ2-7; no firm D call. The CDR3 runs to 16 residues. Trimming took 0 bases from V and 6 from J, leaving 21 bases between them. CDR1 DFQATT and CDR2 SNEGSKA come from the germline V gene (reference sequence). The CDR3 spells CSARDLFEESAVEQYF. DNA for the CDR3: TGCAGTGCTAGAGATTTATTTGAGGAGTCCGCGGTCGAGCAGTACTTC.

This clonotype came up many times. J is TRBJ2-5 and V is TRBV6-2 or TRBV6-3, with TRBD2 identical over 8 bases. The V gene's germline CDR1 is MNHEY and CDR2 SVGEGT. The CDR3 has 14 amino acids. Germline trimming cut 2 bases from V and 4 bases from J; bases unmatched to any gene: 3. This CDR3 reads CASSYSGRLETQYF. In DNA form, the CDR3 reads TGTGCCAGCAGTTACAGCGGGAGATTAGAGACCCAGTACTTC.